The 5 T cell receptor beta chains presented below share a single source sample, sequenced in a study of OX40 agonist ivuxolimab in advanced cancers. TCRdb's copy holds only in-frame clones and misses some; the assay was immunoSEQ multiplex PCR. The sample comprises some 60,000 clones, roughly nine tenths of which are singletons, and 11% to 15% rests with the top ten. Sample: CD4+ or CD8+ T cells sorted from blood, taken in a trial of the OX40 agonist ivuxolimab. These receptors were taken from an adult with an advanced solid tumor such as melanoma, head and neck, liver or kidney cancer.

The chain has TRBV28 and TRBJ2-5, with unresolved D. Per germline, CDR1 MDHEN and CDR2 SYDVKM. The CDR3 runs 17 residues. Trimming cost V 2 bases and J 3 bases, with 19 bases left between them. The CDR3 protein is CASSLIKSAGRKETQYF. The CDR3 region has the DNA TGTGCCAGCAGTTTAATTAAGTCGGCAGGACGGAAAGAGACCCAGTACTTC.

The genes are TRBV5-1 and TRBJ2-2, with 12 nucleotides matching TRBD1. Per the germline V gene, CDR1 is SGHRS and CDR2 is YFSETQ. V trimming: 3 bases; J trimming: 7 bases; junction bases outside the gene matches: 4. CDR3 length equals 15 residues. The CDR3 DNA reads TGCGCCAGCAGCTGGGACAGGGGGCTCGGCGGGGAGCTGTTTTTT. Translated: CASSWDRGLGGELFF.

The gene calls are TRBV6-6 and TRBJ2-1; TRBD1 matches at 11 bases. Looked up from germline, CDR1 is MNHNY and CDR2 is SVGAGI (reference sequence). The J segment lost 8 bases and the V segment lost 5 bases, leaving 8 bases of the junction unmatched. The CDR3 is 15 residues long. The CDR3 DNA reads TGTGCCAGCAGTCTCCCGGACAGGGGGCTTGATGAGCAGTTCTTC. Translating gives CASSLPDRGLDEQFF.

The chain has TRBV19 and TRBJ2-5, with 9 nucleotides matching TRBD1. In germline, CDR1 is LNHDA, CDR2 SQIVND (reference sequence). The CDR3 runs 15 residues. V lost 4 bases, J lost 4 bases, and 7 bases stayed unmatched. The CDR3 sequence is CASSRGTGLGETQYF. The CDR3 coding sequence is TGTGCCAGTAGTAGAGGGACAGGGTTGGGAGAGACCCAGTACTTC.

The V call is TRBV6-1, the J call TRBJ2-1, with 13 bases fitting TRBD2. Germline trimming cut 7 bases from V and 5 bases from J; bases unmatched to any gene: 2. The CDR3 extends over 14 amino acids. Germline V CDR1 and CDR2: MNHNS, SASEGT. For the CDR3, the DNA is TGTGCCAGCAAACTAGCGGGAGGGAACAATGAGCAGTTCTTC. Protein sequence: CASKLAGGNNEQFF.